This TCR beta chain appears in the sequencing data of a study of shared clonotypes between healthy human individuals. The protocol was immunoSEQ multiplex PCR, while the TCRdb copy is restricted to in-frame clones and leaves out a portion. The sample has roughly 2 million clones; approximately 94% are singletons. Germline CDR1 SGHRS, CDR2 YFSETQ. The CDR3 is 15 residues long. The ends lost 3 bases at V and 5 bases at J; junction bases unmatched: 7. The study, taken as a whole, reports: Enrolling few donors narrowed the genetic and exposure-history diversity that was represented. Generation probabilities of non-shared clonotypes were lower (relative to those shared by all four donors). Naive subsets generally exceeded memory subsets in estimated richness.

A word on this clone: Its antigen is unknown.

The sequenced material came from naive CD4+ T cells sorted from blood. Subset denoted: CD45RA+ positively selected. The clonotype originates from a man aged 18-30 years in good health. The J gene is TRBJ2-2, the V gene TRBV5-1; 7 positions agree with TRBD1. The CDR3 region has the DNA TGCGCCAGCAGCTCCCTGGGGACAGAAACCGGGGAGCTGTTTTTT. This gives the protein CASSSLGTETGELFF.